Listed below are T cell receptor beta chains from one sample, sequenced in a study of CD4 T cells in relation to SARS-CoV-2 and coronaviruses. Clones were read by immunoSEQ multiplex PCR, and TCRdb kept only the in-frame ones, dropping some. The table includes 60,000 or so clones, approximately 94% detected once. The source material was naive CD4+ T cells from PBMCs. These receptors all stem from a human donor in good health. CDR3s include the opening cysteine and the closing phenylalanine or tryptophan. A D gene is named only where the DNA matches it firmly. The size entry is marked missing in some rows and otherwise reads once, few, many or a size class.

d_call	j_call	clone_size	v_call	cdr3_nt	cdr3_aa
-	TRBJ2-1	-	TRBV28	TGTGCCAGCAGTTTCCCTTCAGAGATCTCCTACAATGAGCAGTTCTTC	CASSFPSEISYNEQFF
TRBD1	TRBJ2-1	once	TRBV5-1	TGCGCCAGCAGCTTGCCCGCGGGACAGGGGAAAGGGGAGTCCTACAATGAGCAGTTCTTC	CASSLPAGQGKGESYNEQFF
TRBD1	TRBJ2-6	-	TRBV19	TGTGCCAGTAAGGCAGGGGGCTTCTCTGGGGCCAACGTCCTGACTTTC	CASKAGGFSGANVLTF
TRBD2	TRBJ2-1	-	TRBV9	TGTGCCAGCAGCAGAGATAGCGGGACCTACAATGAGCAGTTCTTC	CASSRDSGTYNEQFF
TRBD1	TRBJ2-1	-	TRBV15	TGTGCCACCAGCAGAGTTTACGGGACAGGGGACAATGAGCAGTTCTTC	CATSRVYGTGDNEQFF
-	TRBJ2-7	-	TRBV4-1	TGCGCCAGCAGCCAAGCTTACGTACCTCGGGACTACGAGCAGTACTTC	CASSQAYVPRDYEQYF
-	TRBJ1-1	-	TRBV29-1	TGCAGCGCCCGGGGTACAGGTACCCTAATGGGGACTGAAGCTTTCTTT	CSARGTGTLMGTEAFF
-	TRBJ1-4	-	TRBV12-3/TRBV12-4	TGTGCCAGCAGTTTGGCCGGGGAAAAACTGTTTTTT	CASSLAGEKLFF
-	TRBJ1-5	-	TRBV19	TGTGCCACCGACGGACAGCCTAGATATGACAATCAGCCCCAGCATTTT	CATDGQPRYDNQPQHF
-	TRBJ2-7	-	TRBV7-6	TGTGCCAGCAGCCGGTGGGGGTCACCCCCCGAGCAGTACTTC	CASSRWGSPPEQYF
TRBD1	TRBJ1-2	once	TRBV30	TGTGCCTGGAGCGACACAGGACAGGGAAACGGCTACACCTTC	CAWSDTGQGNGYTF
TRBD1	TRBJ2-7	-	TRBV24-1	TGTGCCACCAGTACGGGGGGACAGGGTAAGGGGCAGTACTTC	CATSTGGQGKGQYF
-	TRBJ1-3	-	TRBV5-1	TGCGCCAGCAGCTTGATTCGGGGGGACTACTCTGGAAACACCATATATTTT	CASSLIRGDYSGNTIYF
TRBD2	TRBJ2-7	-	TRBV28	TGTGCCAGCAGAACCCGGACTAGCGGGATCCTTTGGCGCGAGCAGTACTTC	CASRTRTSGILWREQYF
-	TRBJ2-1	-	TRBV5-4	TGTGCCAGCAGCTCGACAGACGTCTCCTACAATGAGCAGTTCTTC	CASSSTDVSYNEQFF
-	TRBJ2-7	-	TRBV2	TGTGCCAGCAGCGGGGTGTTTCGGTACGAGCAGTACTTC	CASSGVFRYEQYF
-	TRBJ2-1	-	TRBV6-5	TGTGCCAGCAGTTACTCCCTTCGTGGGCAGGGTGAGCAGTTCTTC	CASSYSLRGQGEQFF
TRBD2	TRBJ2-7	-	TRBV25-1	TGTGCCAGCAATAGAGCGGGAGGCCACGAGCAGTACTTC	CASNRAGGHEQYF
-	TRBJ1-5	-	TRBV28	TGTGCCAGCAGGTCTAGCAATCAGCCCCAGCATTTT	CASRSSNQPQHF